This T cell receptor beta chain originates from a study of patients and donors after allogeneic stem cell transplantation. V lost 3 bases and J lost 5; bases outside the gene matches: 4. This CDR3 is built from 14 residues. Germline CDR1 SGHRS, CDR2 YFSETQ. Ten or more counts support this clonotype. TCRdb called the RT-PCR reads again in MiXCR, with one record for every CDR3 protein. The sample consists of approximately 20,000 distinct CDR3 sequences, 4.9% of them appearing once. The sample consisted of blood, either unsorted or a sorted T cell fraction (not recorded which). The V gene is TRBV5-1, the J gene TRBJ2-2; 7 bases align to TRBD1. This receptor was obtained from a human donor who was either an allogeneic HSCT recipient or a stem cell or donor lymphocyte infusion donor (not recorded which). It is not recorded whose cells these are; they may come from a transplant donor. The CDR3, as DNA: TGCGCCAGCAGCTCGGGACAGCTAACCGGGGAGCTGTTTTTT. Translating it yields CASSSGQLTGELFF.